This T cell receptor (beta chain) was obtained from a study of blood T cell repertoires in COVID-19. About the research overall: The United States, Italy and Spain provided the acute and convalescent COVID-19 samples. PBMCs, B-cell-depleted T cells, or T cells were the source of the cDNA or gDNA that made up the material.

In the original workflow: Scientists estimated how many nucleated cells there were by amplifying reference gene primers. Sequenced by immunoSEQ multiplex PCR; TCRdb stores in-frame clones only, minus some. D and trimming were read from the DNA, whereas the V and J calls and clone size are those reported in that table. Here the sample spans under 200,000 clones, roughly 78% being singletons. The CDR3 consists of 15 residues. The V end lost 6 bases, the J end lost 1 base, and 14 bases lay between the germline ends. Per the germline V gene, CDR1 is MDHEN and CDR2 is SYDVKM. Enrollment of patients from Seattle took place during active infection, with longitudinal follow-up.

J is TRBJ2-3 and V is TRBV28, with a weak D call TRBD2 (6 bases). Sequencing input: peripheral blood. This receptor was taken from a woman aged 60-75 years with COVID-19, enrolled during active disease. The chain's CDR3 is CASSPGTFGTDTQYF. In DNA form, the CDR3 reads TGTGCCAGCAGCCCAGGGACTTTTGGCACAGATACGCAGTATTTT. The complete variable domain, with remaining parts taken from reference TRBV28 and TRBJ2-3, reads DVKVTQSSRYLVKRTGEKVFLECVQDMDHENMFWYRQDPGLGLRLIYFSYDVKMKEKGDIPEGYSVSREKKERFSLILESASTNQTSMYLCASSPGTFGTDTQYFGPGTRLTVL.